The rows below give T cell receptor beta chains drawn from one sample of a study of cytomegalovirus exposure and HLA in healthy donors. Clones were read by immunoSEQ multiplex PCR, and TCRdb kept only the in-frame ones, dropping some. The profile shows about 150,000 clones, over 70% of them singletons. Specimen: PBMCs. The source is a man aged 25-40 years in good health and CMV-seropositive. CDR3s include the opening cysteine and the closing phenylalanine or tryptophan.

J gene: TRBJ2-3; V gene: TRBV1; CDR3 protein: CTSSQVILAGGGDTQYF
J gene: TRBJ2-7; V gene: TRBV29-1; CDR3 protein: CSVRDRIYEQYF
J gene: TRBJ2-5; V gene: TRBV7-9; CDR3 protein: CASSLGDRGQGETQYF
J gene: TRBJ1-4; V gene: TRBV6-6; CDR3 protein: CASSYSAGTGNEKLFF
J gene: TRBJ2-3; V gene: TRBV11-2; CDR3 protein: CASSSLAGVIDTQYF
J gene: TRBJ2-1; V gene: TRBV7-6; CDR3 protein: CASSSWDGGDNEQFF
J gene: TRBJ1-6; V gene: TRBV7-4; CDR3 protein: CASSRITTTGSGYSPLHF
J gene: TRBJ2-3; V gene: TRBV4-2; CDR3 protein: CASSQMRGTDTQYF
J gene: TRBJ2-7; V gene: TRBV29-1; CDR3 protein: CSVGEETKQYF
J gene: TRBJ1-2; V gene: TRBV28; CDR3 protein: CASRKPGSYGYTF
J gene: TRBJ1-2; V gene: TRBV6-6; CDR3 protein: CASTHDGDSYGYTF
J gene: TRBJ1-1; V gene: TRBV7-9; CDR3 protein: CASSRGGNTEAFF
J gene: TRBJ1-3; V gene: TRBV2; CDR3 protein: CASRGTAGNTIYF
J gene: TRBJ2-3; V gene: TRBV10-3; CDR3 protein: CAISESSSGSSDTQYF
J gene: TRBJ2-7; V gene: TRBV2; CDR3 protein: CASSATGVSYEQYF